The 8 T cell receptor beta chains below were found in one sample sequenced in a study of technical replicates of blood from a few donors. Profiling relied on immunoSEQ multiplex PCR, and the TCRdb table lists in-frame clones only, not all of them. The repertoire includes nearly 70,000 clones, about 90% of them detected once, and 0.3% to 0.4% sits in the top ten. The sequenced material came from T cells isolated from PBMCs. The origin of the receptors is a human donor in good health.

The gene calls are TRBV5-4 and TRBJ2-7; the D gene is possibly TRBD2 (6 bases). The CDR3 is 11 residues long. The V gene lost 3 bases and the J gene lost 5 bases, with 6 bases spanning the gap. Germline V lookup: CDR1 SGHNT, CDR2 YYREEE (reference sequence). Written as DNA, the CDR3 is TGTGCCAGCAGCTGGGGGGACGAGCAGTACTTC. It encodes CASSWGDEQYF. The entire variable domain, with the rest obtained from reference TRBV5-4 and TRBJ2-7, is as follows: ETGVTQSPTHLIKTRGQQVTLRCSSQSGHNTVSWYQQALGQGPQFIFQYYREEENGRGNFPPRFSGLQFPNYSSELNVNALELDDSALYLCASSWGDEQYFGPGTRLTVT.

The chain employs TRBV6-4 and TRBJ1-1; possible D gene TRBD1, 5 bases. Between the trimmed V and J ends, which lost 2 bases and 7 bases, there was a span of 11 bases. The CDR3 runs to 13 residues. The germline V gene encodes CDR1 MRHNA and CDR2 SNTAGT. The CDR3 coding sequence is TGTGCCAGCAGTGACGACCAGGGCCTTGAAGCTTTCTTT. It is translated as CASSDDQGLEAFF.

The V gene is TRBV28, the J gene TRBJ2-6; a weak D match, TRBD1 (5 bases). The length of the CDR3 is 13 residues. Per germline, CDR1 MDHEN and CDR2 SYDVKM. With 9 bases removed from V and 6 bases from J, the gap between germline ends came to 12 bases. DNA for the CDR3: TGTGCCAGTGGACATGCTGAGGCCAACGTCCTGACTTTC. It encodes CASGHAEANVLTF.

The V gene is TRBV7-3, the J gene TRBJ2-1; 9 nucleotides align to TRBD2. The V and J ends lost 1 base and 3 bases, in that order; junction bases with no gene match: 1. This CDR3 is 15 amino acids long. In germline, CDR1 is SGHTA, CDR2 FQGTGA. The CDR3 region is CASSLRLADYNEQFF. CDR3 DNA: TGTGCCAGCAGCTTAAGACTAGCGGACTACAATGAGCAGTTCTTC.

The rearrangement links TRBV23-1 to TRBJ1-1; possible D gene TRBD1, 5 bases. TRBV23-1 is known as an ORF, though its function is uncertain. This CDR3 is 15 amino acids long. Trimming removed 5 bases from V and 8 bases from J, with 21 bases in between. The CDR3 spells CASSSPGLIFPEAFF. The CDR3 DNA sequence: TGCGCCAGCAGTTCCCCAGGGCTGATTTTCCCCGAAGCTTTCTTT.

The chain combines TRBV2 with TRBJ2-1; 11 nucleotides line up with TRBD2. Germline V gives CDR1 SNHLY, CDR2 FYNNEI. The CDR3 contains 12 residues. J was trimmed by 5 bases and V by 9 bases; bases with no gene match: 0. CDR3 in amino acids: CARTSGNNEQFF. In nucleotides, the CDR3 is TGTGCCAGGACTAGCGGGAACAATGAGCAGTTCTTC.

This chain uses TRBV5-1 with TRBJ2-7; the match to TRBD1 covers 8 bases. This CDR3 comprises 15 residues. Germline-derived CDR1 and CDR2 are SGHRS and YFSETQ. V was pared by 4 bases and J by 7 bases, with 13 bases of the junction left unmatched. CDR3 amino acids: CASSEPTGELREQYF. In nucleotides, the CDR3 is TGCGCCAGCAGCGAACCGACAGGGGAACTACGGGAGCAGTACTTC.

In DNA, the CDR3 is TGTGCCAGCAGCGGGGACACCTTCACAGATACGCAGTATTTT. Its translation is CASSGDTFTDTQYF. This chain joins TRBV6-5 and TRBJ2-3, with a weak D call TRBD1 (6 bases). Trimming took off 6 bases at V and 2 bases at J, with 12 bases between the two ends. Germline V gene data show CDR1 as MNHEY and CDR2 as SVGAGI. This CDR3 comprises 14 residues.